The clone carrying this TCR beta chain was found many times. Its specificity is unknown. The source of the sample is a study of T cells in Graves' hyperthyroidism and ophthalmopathy. CDR1 DFQATT and CDR2 SNEGSKA come from the germline V gene (reference sequence). This CDR3 comprises 14 residues. J gave up 4 bases and V 5 bases, and 8 bases lay outside the gene matches. There were TCR beta CDR3 regions amplified from RNA transcripts. The HTBI primer set was used in a first-round RT-PCR of the TCR CDR3. Using its own MiXCR run on the multiplex PCR reads, TCRdb lists one record per CDR3 protein. The table shows approximately 400,000 distinct CDR3 sequences, with 14% occurring only once. Study observations and caveats: Most thyroid clonotypes expanded above 0.001 appeared in blood too.

Ophthalmopathy patients showed a Clinical Activity Score of at least 3, NOSPECS grade of at least 4 and duration under 3 months. Source material: blood. The receptor was isolated from a woman in her 30s with Graves' ophthalmopathy. The chain recombines TRBV20-1 with TRBJ2-5; 9 bases align to TRBD2. The CDR3 nucleotides read TGCAGTGCTGAAATTAGCGGGGGAACAGAGACCCAGTACTTC. The encoded protein is CSAEISGGTETQYF.